This note documents a single T cell receptor (beta chain) sequence. The sample comes from a study of response to subunit inactivated influenza vaccine. V lost 8 bases and J 3 bases, leaving 8 bases between the germline ends. The germline gives CDR1 LNHNV, CDR2 YYDKDF (reference sequence). This CDR3 has 12 amino acids. TCRdb ran MiXCR on the RT-PCR reads and lists one entry per CDR3 protein. The data hold 500,000 or so distinct CDR3 sequences, with about 15% observed a single time. Sequenced material: CD4+ T cells sorted from PBMCs, taken less than 30 months after vaccination. The origin of this receptor is a man between 50 and 75 years old who received an inactivated influenza vaccine. This chain connects TRBV15 to TRBJ1-3; D may be TRBD1 (5 bases). The CDR3 nucleotides read TGTGCCACCGGGGCCTTTGGAAACACCATATATTTT. Amino acids: CATGAFGNTIYF.